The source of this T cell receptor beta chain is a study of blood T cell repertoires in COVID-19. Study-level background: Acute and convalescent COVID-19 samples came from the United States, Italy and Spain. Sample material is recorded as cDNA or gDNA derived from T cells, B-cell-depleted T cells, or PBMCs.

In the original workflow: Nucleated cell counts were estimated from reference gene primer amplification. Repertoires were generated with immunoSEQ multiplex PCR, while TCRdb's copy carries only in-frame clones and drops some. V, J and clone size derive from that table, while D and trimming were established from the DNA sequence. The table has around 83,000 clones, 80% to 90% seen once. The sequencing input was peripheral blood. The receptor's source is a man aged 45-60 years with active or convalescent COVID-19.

The DNA for the CDR3 is TGCGCCAGCAGCTCCATACCTACTAGCGGGGGGGCCACAGATACGCAGTATTTT. The encoded protein is CASSSIPTSGGATDTQYF. V and J are TRBV5-1 and TRBJ2-3, with 13 nucleotides matching TRBD2. V trimming: 3 bases; J trimming: 2 bases; junction bases outside the gene matches: 9. Germline CDR1 reads SGHRS; CDR2 reads YFSETQ. This CDR3 is 18 amino acids long. Supplemented by reference TRBV5-1 and TRBJ2-3, the full variable domain reads KAGVTQTPRYLIKTRGQQVTLSCSPISGHRSVSWYQQTPGQGLQFLFEYFSETQRNKGNFPGRFSGRQFSNSRSEMNVSTLELGDSALYLCASSSIPTSGGATDTQYFGPGTRLTVL.